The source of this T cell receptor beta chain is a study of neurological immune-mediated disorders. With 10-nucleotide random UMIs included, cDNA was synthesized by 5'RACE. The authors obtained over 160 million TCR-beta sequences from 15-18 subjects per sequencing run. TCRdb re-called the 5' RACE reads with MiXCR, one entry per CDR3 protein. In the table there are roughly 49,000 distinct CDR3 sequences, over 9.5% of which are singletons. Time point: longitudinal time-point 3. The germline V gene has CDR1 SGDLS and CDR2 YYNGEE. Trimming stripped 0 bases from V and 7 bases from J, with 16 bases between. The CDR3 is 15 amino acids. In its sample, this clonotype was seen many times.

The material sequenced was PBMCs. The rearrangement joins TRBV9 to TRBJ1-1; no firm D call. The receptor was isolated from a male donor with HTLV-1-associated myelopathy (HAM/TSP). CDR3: CASSVDDSRVREAFF. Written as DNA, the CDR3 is TGTGCCAGCAGCGTAGACGATTCGAGGGTCCGTGAAGCTTTCTTT.